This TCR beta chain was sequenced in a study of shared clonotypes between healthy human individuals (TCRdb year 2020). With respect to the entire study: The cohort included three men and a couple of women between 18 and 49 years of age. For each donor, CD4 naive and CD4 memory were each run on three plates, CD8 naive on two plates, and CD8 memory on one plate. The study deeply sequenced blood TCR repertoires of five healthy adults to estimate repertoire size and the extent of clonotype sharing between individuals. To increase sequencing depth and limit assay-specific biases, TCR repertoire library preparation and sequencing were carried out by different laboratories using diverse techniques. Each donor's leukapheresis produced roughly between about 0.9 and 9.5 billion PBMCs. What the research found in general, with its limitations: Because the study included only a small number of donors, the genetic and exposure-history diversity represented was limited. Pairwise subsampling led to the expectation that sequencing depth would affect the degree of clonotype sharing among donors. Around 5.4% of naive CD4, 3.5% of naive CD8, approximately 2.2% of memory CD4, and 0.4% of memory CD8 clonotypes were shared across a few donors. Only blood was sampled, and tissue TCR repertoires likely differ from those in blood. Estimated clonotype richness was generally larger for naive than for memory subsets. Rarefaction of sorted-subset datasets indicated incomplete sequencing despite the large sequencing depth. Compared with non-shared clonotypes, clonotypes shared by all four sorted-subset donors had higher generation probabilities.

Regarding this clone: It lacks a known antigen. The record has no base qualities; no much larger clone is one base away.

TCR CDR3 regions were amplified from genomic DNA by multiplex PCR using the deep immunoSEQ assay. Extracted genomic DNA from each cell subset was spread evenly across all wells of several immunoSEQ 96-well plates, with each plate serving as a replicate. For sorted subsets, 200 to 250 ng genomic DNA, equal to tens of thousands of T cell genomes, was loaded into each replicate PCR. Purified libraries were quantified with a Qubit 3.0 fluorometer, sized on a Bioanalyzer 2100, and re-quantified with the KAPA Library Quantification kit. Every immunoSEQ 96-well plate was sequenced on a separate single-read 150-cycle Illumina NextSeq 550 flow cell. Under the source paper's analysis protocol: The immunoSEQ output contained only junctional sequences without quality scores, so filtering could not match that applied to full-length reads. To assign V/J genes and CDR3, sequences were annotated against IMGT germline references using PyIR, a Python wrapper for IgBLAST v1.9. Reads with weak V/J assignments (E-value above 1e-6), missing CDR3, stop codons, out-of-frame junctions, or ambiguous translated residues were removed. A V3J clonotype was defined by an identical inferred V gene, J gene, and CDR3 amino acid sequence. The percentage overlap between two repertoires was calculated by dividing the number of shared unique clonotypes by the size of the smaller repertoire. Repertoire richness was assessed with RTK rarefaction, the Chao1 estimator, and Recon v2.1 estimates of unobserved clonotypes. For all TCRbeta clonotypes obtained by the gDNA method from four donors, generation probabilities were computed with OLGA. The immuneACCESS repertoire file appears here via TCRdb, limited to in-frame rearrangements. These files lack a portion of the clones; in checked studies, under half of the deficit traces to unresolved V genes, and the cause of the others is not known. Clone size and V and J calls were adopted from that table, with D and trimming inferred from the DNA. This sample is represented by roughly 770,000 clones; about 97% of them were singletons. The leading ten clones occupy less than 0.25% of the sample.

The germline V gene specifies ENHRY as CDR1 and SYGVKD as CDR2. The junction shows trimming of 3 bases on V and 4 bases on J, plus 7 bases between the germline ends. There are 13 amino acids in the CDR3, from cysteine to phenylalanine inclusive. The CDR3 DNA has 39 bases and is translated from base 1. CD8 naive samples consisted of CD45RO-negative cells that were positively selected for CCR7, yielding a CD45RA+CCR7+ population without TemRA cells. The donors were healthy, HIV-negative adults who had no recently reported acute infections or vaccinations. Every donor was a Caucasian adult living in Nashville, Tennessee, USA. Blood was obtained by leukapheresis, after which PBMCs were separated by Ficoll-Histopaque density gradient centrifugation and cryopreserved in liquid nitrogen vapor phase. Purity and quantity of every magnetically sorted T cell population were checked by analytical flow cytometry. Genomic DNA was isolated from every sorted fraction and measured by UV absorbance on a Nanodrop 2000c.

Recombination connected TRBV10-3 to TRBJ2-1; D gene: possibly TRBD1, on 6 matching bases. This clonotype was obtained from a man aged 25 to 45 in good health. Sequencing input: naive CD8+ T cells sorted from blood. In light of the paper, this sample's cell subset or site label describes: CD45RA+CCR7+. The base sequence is TGTGCCATCAGTGAAGGACAGTACAATGAGCAGTTCTTC. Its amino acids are CAISEGQYNEQFF.